The next 12 T cell receptor beta chains were all read from a single sample in a study of OX40 agonist ivuxolimab in advanced cancers. Generated by immunoSEQ multiplex PCR, the TCRdb table keeps only in-frame clones and is missing some. This table holds 91,000 or so clones, about nine tenths found once. The specimen comprised CD4+ or CD8+ T cells sorted from blood, sampled in a trial of the OX40 agonist ivuxolimab. Receptors originate from an adult with an advanced solid tumor such as melanoma, head and neck, liver or kidney cancer.

The CDR3 spells CASSPRTSGRMEQFF. CDR3 DNA sequence: TGTGCCAGCAGCCCACGGACTAGCGGGAGAATGGAGCAGTTCTTC. V is TRBV7-2 and J is TRBJ2-1, with TRBD2 matching over 13 bases. The CDR3 spans 15 residues. With 5 bases clipped from V and 10 bases from J, the junction kept 8 bases outside the gene matches. Germline loops: CDR1 SGHTA, CDR2 FQGNSA.

The chain employs TRBV19 and TRBJ2-7, with D unclear. Germline loops: CDR1 LNHDA, CDR2 SQIVND (reference sequence). The CDR3 consists of 13 residues. The germline V and J ends were trimmed by 3 bases and 3 bases, with 9 bases remaining between them. In DNA form, the CDR3 reads TGTGCCAGTAGTATGGTGGGTGGCTACGAGCAGTACTTC. This codes for CASSMVGGYEQYF.

This chain links TRBV7-9 with TRBJ2-3; tentative D call: TRBD1 (5 bases). V lost 4 bases, J lost 4 bases, and 15 bases lay in between. This CDR3 spans 15 amino acids. Per germline, CDR1 SEHNR and CDR2 FQNEAQ (reference sequence). CDR3 sequence reads: CASSSQIAGSDTQYF. The CDR3 DNA is TGTGCCAGCAGCTCGCAGATCGCAGGGTCAGATACGCAGTATTTT.

This chain connects TRBV21-1 to TRBJ2-7; no check of the table's D call, TRBD2, against the DNA was made. TRBV21-1 has pseudogene status. This CDR3 is built from 16 residues. Here the CDR3 reads CASSSSLAGGYYEQYF. The CDR3 coding sequence is TGTGCCAGCAGCAGTTCTTTAGCGGGAGGTTACTACGAGCAGTACTTC.

DNA of the CDR3: TGCGCCAGCAGCTCCCTTAGTAGCGGGACAGTAAAGTTCTTC. It yields the protein CASSSLSSGTVKFF. V gene TRBV5-1 combines with J gene TRBJ2-1; D is perhaps TRBD2 (8 bases). Trimming cost V 3 bases and J 14 bases, with 21 bases left between them. Germline V gene data show CDR1 as SGHRS and CDR2 as YFSETQ. CDR3 length: 14 amino acids.

V usage is TRBV4-1 and J usage is TRBJ1-1; a possible D gene is TRBD1 (5 bases). The V end lost 1 base, the J end lost 1 base, and 7 bases lay between the germline ends. CDR3 size: 14 residues. Germline-derived CDR1 and CDR2 are MGHRA and YSYEKL. The CDR3 DNA reads TGCGCCAGCAGCCAAGCGGACAAGAACACTGAAGCTTTCTTT. Translation gives CASSQADKNTEAFF.

The chain combines TRBV6-1 with TRBJ2-7; unclear D gene. The V gene's germline CDR1 is MNHNS and CDR2 SASEGT. The CDR3 is made up of 13 amino acids. Trimming shortened V by 7 bases and J by 5 bases, and 15 bases separated the two germline ends. CDR3 region: CASINPATHEQYF. In nucleotides, the CDR3 is TGTGCCAGCATCAATCCAGCAACCCACGAGCAGTACTTC.

The chain links TRBV5-5 to TRBJ1-2, with D possibly TRBD1 on 5 matching bases. V lost 4 bases to trimming and J lost 3 bases, with 22 bases between them. This CDR3 is 17 amino acids long. CDR1 and CDR2 (germline): SGHKS, YYEKEE (reference sequence). For the CDR3, the DNA is TGTGCCAGCAGCGATTGGGGTGGGACCAAAGGGCACTATGGCTACACCTTC. Amino acids: CASSDWGGTKGHYGYTF.

The chain links TRBV28 to TRBJ1-2; D uncertain. The V and J ends lost 5 bases and 2 bases respectively, with 9 bases between them. CDR3 length equals 13 residues. Germline V gene sequence: CDR1 MDHEN, CDR2 SYDVKM. CDR3 region: CASSDPRNYGYTF. The DNA for the CDR3 is TGTGCCAGCAGTGACCCTCGGAACTATGGCTACACCTTC.

This clone was recorded once. The rearrangement links TRBV30 to TRBJ2-2; a weak D match, TRBD1 (5 bases). The V gene's germline CDR1 is GTSNPN and CDR2 SVGIG (reference sequence). The CDR3 has 14 residues. The germline V and J ends were trimmed by 1 base and 4 bases, with 10 bases remaining between them. The CDR3 DNA sequence: TGTGCCTGGAGTGCAGGACAAACCACCGGGGAGCTGTTTTTT. Amino acid sequence: CAWSAGQTTGELFF.

The V call is TRBV6-5, the J call TRBJ2-3; D might be TRBD2 (5 bases). Per germline, CDR1 MNHEY and CDR2 SVGAGI. This CDR3 region has 14 residues. V shed 4 bases and J shed 7 bases, with 15 bases lying between them. CDR3 bases: TGTGCCAGCAGTTTCCGAGGGAGTTGGAATACGCAGTATTTT. This codes for CASSFRGSWNTQYF.

The genes are TRBV10-3 and TRBJ1-2, with 7 bases that match TRBD1. The CDR3 is made up of 12 amino acids. V lost 6 bases and J lost 6; bases outside the gene matches: 4. Germline V gene data show CDR1 as ENHRY and CDR2 as SYGVKD. Written as DNA, the CDR3 is TGTGCCATCAGCCAGGGGGGGGATGGCTACACCTTC. Its protein product is CAISQGGDGYTF.